This record concerns one T cell receptor beta chain sequence. Its target is unknown. Indicated treatment: 15 to 20 received Ad26.COV2.S at low or high dose, single or two shots; about 5 received placebo; per-sample allocation not given. Sampling took place 63 days after the first vaccine or placebo injection. An Ad26 vector expressing Wuhan-strain SARS-CoV-2 spike constituted the vaccine. The data derive from a study of Ad26.COV2.S vaccination and SARS-CoV-2 variants. About the study: Ad26.COV2.S was injected intramuscularly once or twice, 56 days apart. Study-wide findings and caveats: Spike-specific TCR breadth in vaccine recipients exceeded that seen in placebo recipients. Comparability of non-spike TCR breadth was observed across vaccine and placebo recipients.

Measured with immunoSEQ multiplex PCR; TCRdb has only the in-frame clones, and not every one. Among about 400,000 clones listed, about 88% were seen once. This specimen consisted of peripheral blood, obtained in a trial of Ad26.COV2.S vaccine versus placebo. The TCR was taken from a person aged 18-60 years who received the Ad26.COV2.S COVID-19 vaccine or a placebo.

CDR3 coding DNA: TGTGCCACCAAGGGGGCGCGAAGACCCTATAATTCACCCCTCCACTTT. Protein: CATKGARRPYNSPLHF. The J gene is TRBJ1-6, the V gene TRBV28, with 7 bases lining up with TRBD1. With V trimmed by 10 bases and J by 2 bases, 11 bases remained unmatched. The CDR3 runs to 16 residues. CDR1 is MDHEN and CDR2 is SYDVKM in the germline V gene.